A single sample gave rise to the 5 T cell receptor beta chains below, sequenced in a study of cytomegalovirus exposure and HLA in healthy donors. The PCR had 60 Vbeta and 13 Jbeta primers. Assay: immunoSEQ multiplex PCR; the TCRdb copy retains only in-frame clones and omits some. The sample has around 130,000 clones, nearly 85% seen once. The sequencing sample was made of PBMCs. These receptors came from a boy aged 5-17 years in good health and CMV-seronegative.

The gene calls are TRBV6-5 and TRBJ2-3; 7 bases agree with TRBD1. This CDR3 is 15 amino acids long. Germline CDR1 MNHEY, CDR2 SVGAGI. Trimming cost V 5 bases and J 1 base; bases outside gene matches: 6. The chain's CDR3 is CASSMDRTRTDTQYF. The DNA of the CDR3 is TGTGCCAGCAGTATGGACAGGACCCGCACAGATACGCAGTATTTT.

The chain couples TRBV18 to TRBJ1-1, with a weak D call TRBD1 (6 bases). CDR3 length: 13 residues. Germline V gene sequence: CDR1 KGHSH, CDR2 LQKENI. The V and J ends lost 6 bases and 1 base respectively, with 9 bases between them. CDR3 DNA: TGTGCCAGCTCTCAGGGGCCGAACACTGAAGCTTTCTTT. Its protein product is CASSQGPNTEAFF.

This chain uses TRBV30 with TRBJ1-2; no clear D. The CDR3 totals 13 residues. Per the germline V gene, CDR1 is GTSNPN and CDR2 is SVGIG (reference sequence). V was pared by 1 base and J by 4 bases, with 10 bases between. The CDR3 DNA reads TGTGCCTGGAGTGCCTGGCGGAGCTATGGCTACACCTTC. Its translation: CAWSAWRSYGYTF.

This rearrangement joins TRBV6-1 to TRBJ2-7; 8 bases are a match to TRBD1. CDR3 length equals 15 residues. Germline assignment: CDR1 MNHNS and CDR2 SASEGT. The V segment lost 1 base and the J segment 4 bases; nucleotides outside the gene matches: 6. CDR3 in DNA: TGTGCCAGCAGTGAAGGGCAACAGGGGGGTTACGAGCAGTACTTC. Protein product: CASSEGQQGGYEQYF.

This rearrangement joins TRBV2 to TRBJ2-1; 9 bases are shared with TRBD2. V was pared by 7 bases and J by 1 base, with 8 bases of the junction left unmatched. The CDR3 extends over 16 amino acids. CDR1 SNHLY and CDR2 FYNNEI come from the germline V gene. CDR3 in amino acids: CASMTLAGQSYNEQFF. DNA for the CDR3: TGTGCCAGCATGACCCTAGCGGGACAGTCCTACAATGAGCAGTTCTTC.